A single sample gave rise to the 18 T cell receptor beta chains below, sequenced in a study of shared clonotypes between healthy human individuals. Method: immunoSEQ multiplex PCR; TCRdb's copy keeps in-frame clones and lacks some. The data contain some 1 million clones, approximately 76% of them singletons. The sample was memory CD4+ T cells sorted from blood. The subset is: CD45RA-negative fraction. The source is a man in his late teens or twenties in good health.

V is TRBV27 and J is TRBJ2-1, with TRBD2 matching over 12 bases. This CDR3 contains 19 residues. V was pared by 2 bases and J by 7 bases, with 15 bases of the junction left unmatched. Germline values: CDR1 MNHEY, CDR2 SMNVEV (reference sequence). The CDR3: CASSLTGPLAGGPRNEQFF. The DNA for the CDR3 is TGTGCCAGCAGTTTAACAGGGCCCCTAGCGGGAGGGCCGCGGAATGAGCAGTTCTTC.

Notes on this clone: This may come from a read error, since a much larger clone is one base off. The V call is TRBV7-6, the J call TRBJ2-3, with TRBD1 as a possible D gene (6 bases). V shed 5 bases and J shed 0 bases, with 9 bases lying between them. This CDR3 comprises 14 residues. In germline, CDR1 is SGHVS, CDR2 FNYEAQ. CDR3 sequence (DNA): TGTGCCAGCAGCCCGGACAGTAGCACAGATACGCAGTATTTT. Protein product: CASSPDSSTDTQYF.

The rearrangement joins TRBV5-1 to TRBJ2-2; 7 bases are a match to TRBD1. Unmatched junction bases numbered 17, after V lost 4 bases and J lost 5 bases. The CDR3 loop spans 18 amino acids. Germline loops: CDR1 SGHRS, CDR2 YFSETQ. The CDR3 protein is CASSTGPRTGAGTGELFF. The CDR3 DNA reads TGCGCCAGCAGCACAGGTCCCCGCACAGGGGCCGGAACCGGGGAGCTGTTTTTT.

This chain joins TRBV14 and TRBJ2-3; D ambiguous. The CDR3 spans 13 residues. Trimming took off 0 bases at V and 5 bases at J, with 6 bases between the two ends. Germline CDR1 and CDR2: SGHDN and FVKESK. The DNA for the CDR3 is TGTGCCAGCAGCCAAGATTGGGGAGATACGCAGTATTTT. Protein: CASSQDWGDTQYF. Using reference TRBV14 and TRBJ2-3 for the parts outside the CDR3, the full variable domain is EAGVTQFPSHSVIEKGQTVTLRCDPISGHDNLYWYRRVMGKEIKFLLHFVKESKQDESGMPNNRFLAERTGGTYSTLKVQPAELEDSGVYFCASSQDWGDTQYFGPGTRLTVL.

Worth noting for this clone: A much more abundant neighbour one base away suggests this may be a read error. This chain uses TRBV2 with TRBJ2-1; D possibly corresponds to TRBD1 (6 bases). Trimming stripped 6 bases from V and 5 bases from J, with 14 bases between. The CDR3 runs to 14 residues. The V gene's germline CDR1 is SNHLY and CDR2 FYNNEI. CDR3 residues: CASSPDRSNNEQFF. CDR3 bases: TGTGCCAGCAGCCCGGACAGATCTAACAATGAGCAGTTCTTC. The variable domain in full, with the rest retrieved from reference TRBV2 and TRBJ2-1, is EPEVTQTPSHQVTQMGQEVILRCVPISNHLYFYWYRQILGQKVEFLVSFYNNEISEKSEIFDDQFSVERPDGSNFTLKIRSTKLEDSAMYFCASSPDRSNNEQFFGPGTRLTVL.

The gene calls are TRBV5-1 and TRBJ2-2; D unresolved. Germline CDR1 is SGHRS and CDR2 is YFSETQ. This CDR3 is built from 15 residues. With 4 bases removed from V and 0 bases from J, the gap between germline ends came to 10 bases. This chain's CDR3 is CASSQAASNTGELFF. In nucleotides, the CDR3 is TGCGCCAGCAGCCAGGCAGCGTCGAACACCGGGGAGCTGTTTTTT.

V and J are TRBV5-1 and TRBJ1-4, with 7 nucleotides matching TRBD1. The germline CDR1 and CDR2 sequences are SGHRS and YFSETQ. The J segment lost 7 bases and the V segment lost 1 base, leaving 7 bases of the junction unmatched. This CDR3 contains 15 residues. The CDR3 bases are TGCGCCAGCAGCTTGAACGACAGGGTTTTTGAAAAACTGTTTTTT. Protein: CASSLNDRVFEKLFF.

This chain connects TRBV27 to TRBJ2-7; the D gene could be TRBD1 or TRBD2 (6 bases each). The V and J ends lost 5 bases and 5 bases respectively, with 16 bases between them. There are 14 residues in the CDR3. The germline V gene has CDR1 MNHEY and CDR2 SMNVEV (reference sequence). CDR3 in amino acids: CASSGTARGDEQYF. The CDR3 region has the DNA TGTGCCAGCAGTGGGACCGCGAGGGGGGACGAGCAGTACTTC.

The J gene is TRBJ2-7, the V gene TRBV6-7; the D call may be TRBD1 or TRBD2 (6 bases each). TRBV6-7 is an ORF, with its function uncertain. Trimming shortened V by 9 bases and J by 2 bases, and 23 bases separated the two germline ends. This CDR3 has 16 amino acids. The DNA of the CDR3 is TGTGCCAGGCCGAGGGGGGTGGGGACAATTGCCTACGAGCAGTACTTC. Translation: CARPRGVGTIAYEQYF.

CDR3 DNA sequence: TGTGCCAGCAGCTTAGGGCTCGGAGGGGCCTCCTACAATGAGCAGTTCTTC. Protein: CASSLGLGGASYNEQFF. The rearrangement joins TRBV7-2 to TRBJ2-1, with a weak D call TRBD2 (6 bases). Germline V gives CDR1 SGHTA, CDR2 FQGNSA. The CDR3 loop spans 17 amino acids. Trimming pared 1 base from V and 0 bases from J, leaving 13 bases between. The full variable domain, in which reference TRBV7-2 and TRBJ2-1 provide the parts outside the CDR3, is GAGVSQSPSNKVTEKGKDVELRCDPISGHTALYWYRQSLGQGLEFLIYFQGNSAPDKSGLPSDRFSAERTGGSVSTLTIQRTQQEDSAVYLCASSLGLGGASYNEQFFGPGTRLTVL.

This chain uses TRBV28 with TRBJ1-1; 11 bases are shared with TRBD1. Trimming cost V 3 bases and J 5 bases; bases outside gene matches: 5. Germline CDR1 is MDHEN and CDR2 is SYDVKM. The CDR3 is 15 amino acids. In DNA form, the CDR3 reads TGTGCCAGCAGTTTGACGGACAGGGGGCGTACTGAAGCTTTCTTT. Translating it yields CASSLTDRGRTEAFF. The whole variable domain, remainder taken from reference TRBV28 and TRBJ1-1, is DVKVTQSSRYLVKRTGEKVFLECVQDMDHENMFWYRQDPGLGLRLIYFSYDVKMKEKGDIPEGYSVSREKKERFSLILESASTNQTSMYLCASSLTDRGRTEAFFGQGTRLTVV.

This sequence joins TRBV6-1 and TRBJ2-7; no clear D. CDR3 size: 13 residues. V was clipped by 5 bases and J by 4 bases, with 12 bases between them. Germline V gives CDR1 MNHNS, CDR2 SASEGT. The CDR3 DNA reads TGTGCCAGCAGTACGGGCCGGATGTACGAGCAGTACTTC. As protein: CASSTGRMYEQYF.

On this clone itself: With a much larger clone just one base away, this may be a read error. Other DNA sequences from this sample encode an identical CDR3 as well. The rearrangement uses TRBV28 and TRBJ1-2, with D perhaps matching TRBD1 (6 bases). The length of the CDR3 is 15 residues. Germline V gene data show CDR1 as MDHEN and CDR2 as SYDVKM. Trimming pared 5 bases from V and 9 bases from J, leaving 22 bases between. This CDR3 reads CASSTVTGGSQSYTF. The CDR3 region has the DNA TGTGCCAGCAGTACAGTTACGGGGGGCAGTCAAAGCTACACCTTC.

The V call is TRBV7-2, the J call TRBJ1-1; 8 bases fit TRBD1. This CDR3 contains 15 residues. CDR1 and CDR2 (germline): SGHTA, FQGNSA. Germline trimming cut 1 base from V and 12 bases from J; bases unmatched to any gene: 13. The CDR3: CASSLVWTGKVVTFF. In DNA form, the CDR3 reads TGTGCCAGCAGCTTAGTTTGGACAGGGAAGGTTGTAACTTTCTTT.

The chain couples TRBV30 to TRBJ2-3; TRBD1 is a possible D gene (5 bases). V lost 1 base and J lost 0, with 14 bases in between. Germline V gives CDR1 GTSNPN, CDR2 SVGIG (reference sequence). The CDR3 is 16 amino acids. This CDR3 is CAWSEGRGSSTDTQYF. CDR3 nucleotides: TGTGCCTGGAGTGAGGGTAGGGGCTCTAGCACAGATACGCAGTATTTT.

This chain uses TRBV14 with TRBJ2-5, with TRBD1 matching 8 bases. The germline V gene encodes CDR1 SGHDN and CDR2 FVKESK. CDR3 length equals 15 residues. V lost 4 bases and J lost 1; bases outside the gene matches: 5. The CDR3 is CASSPRTGRQETQYF. The CDR3 region has the DNA TGTGCCAGCAGCCCGCGGACAGGGCGCCAAGAGACCCAGTACTTC.

The chain has TRBV28 and TRBJ1-1; TRBD1 matches at 10 bases. The trim removed 2 bases at V and 11 bases at J, leaving 11 bases unmatched. The CDR3 is 15 residues long. Looked up from germline, CDR1 is MDHEN and CDR2 is SYDVKM. The CDR3: CASSLQGQGIKSAFF. In DNA, the CDR3 is TGTGCCAGCAGTTTACAGGGACAGGGGATAAAATCGGCTTTCTTT.

This sequence joins TRBV7-9 and TRBJ2-7; 7 bases match TRBD2. The CDR3 is 13 amino acids. From germline, CDR1 is SEHNR and CDR2 FQNEAQ (reference sequence). V shed 7 bases, J shed 0 bases, and the junction held 3 bases outside the gene matches. Here the CDR3 reads CASTLAGSYEQYF. The CDR3 nucleotides are TGTGCCAGCACATTAGCGGGCTCCTACGAGCAGTACTTC.